This T cell receptor beta chain was observed in a study of T-cell reconstitution after alpha-beta-depleted transplantation in children. The CDR3 is 14 residues long. V lost 2 bases and J 3 bases, leaving 9 bases between the germline ends. Germline CDR1 is SGHRS and CDR2 is YFSETQ. As it was prepared, the TCRbeta library received unique molecular identifiers. TCRdb independently ran MiXCR on the PCR reads; one entry per CDR3 protein. The table records 210,000 or so distinct CDR3 sequences, around 9.5% of them present only once. This clonotype was detected only a few times. The V call is TRBV5-1, the J call TRBJ1-3, with D possibly TRBD1 on 6 matching bases. The TCR originated in a human donor who donated a stem cell graft to a child with acute lymphoblastic leukemia. This specimen consisted of PBMCs from the stem cell graft donor, obtained from the stem cell graft. This chain's CDR3 is CASSLTGYGNTIYF. In DNA form, the CDR3 reads TGCGCCAGCAGCTTAACAGGGTATGGAAACACCATATATTTT.